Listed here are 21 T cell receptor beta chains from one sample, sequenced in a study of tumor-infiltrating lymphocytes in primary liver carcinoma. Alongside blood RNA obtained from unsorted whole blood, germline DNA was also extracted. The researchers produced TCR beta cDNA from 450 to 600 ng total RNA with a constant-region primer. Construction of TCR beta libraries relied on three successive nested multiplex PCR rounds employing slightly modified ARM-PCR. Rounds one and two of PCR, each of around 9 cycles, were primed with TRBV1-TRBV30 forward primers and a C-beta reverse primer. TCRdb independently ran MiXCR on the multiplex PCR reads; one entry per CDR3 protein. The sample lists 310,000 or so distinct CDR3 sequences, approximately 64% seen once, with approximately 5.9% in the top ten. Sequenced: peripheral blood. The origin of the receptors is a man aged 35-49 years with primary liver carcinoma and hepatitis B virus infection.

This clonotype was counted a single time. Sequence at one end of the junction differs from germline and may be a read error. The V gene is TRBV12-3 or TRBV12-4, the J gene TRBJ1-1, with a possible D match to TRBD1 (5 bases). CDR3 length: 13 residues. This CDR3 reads CVSSLTGYTEALF. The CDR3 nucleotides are TGTGTCAGCAGTTTAACAGGTTACACTGAAGCTTTGTTT.

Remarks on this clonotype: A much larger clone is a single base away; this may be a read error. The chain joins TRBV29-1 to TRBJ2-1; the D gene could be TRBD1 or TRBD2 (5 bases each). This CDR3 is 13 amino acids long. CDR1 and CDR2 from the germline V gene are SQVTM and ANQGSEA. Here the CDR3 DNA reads TGCAACACCCGGAAGGGGACGGATAATGAGCAGTTCTTC. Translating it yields CNTRKGTDNEQFF.

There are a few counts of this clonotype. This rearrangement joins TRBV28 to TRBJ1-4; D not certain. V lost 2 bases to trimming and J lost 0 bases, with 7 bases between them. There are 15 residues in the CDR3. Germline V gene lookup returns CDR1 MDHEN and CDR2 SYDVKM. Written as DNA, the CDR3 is TGTGCCAGCAGTTTAGCGACGGCAACTAATGAAAAACTGTTTTTT. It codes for CASSLATATNEKLFF. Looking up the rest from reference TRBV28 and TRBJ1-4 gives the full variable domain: DVKVTQSSRYLVKRTGEKVFLECVQDMDHENMFWYRQDPGLGLRLIYFSYDVKMKEKGDIPEGYSVSREKKERFSLILESASTNQTSMYLCASSLATATNEKLFFGSGTQLSVL.

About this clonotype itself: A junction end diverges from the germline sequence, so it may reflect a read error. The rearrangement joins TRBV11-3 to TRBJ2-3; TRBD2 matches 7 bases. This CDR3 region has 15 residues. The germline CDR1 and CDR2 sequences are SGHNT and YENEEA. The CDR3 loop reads CASSPDRGRTDTRYF. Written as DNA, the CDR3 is TGTGCCAGCAGCCCGGATCGCGGGAGAACAGATACGCGGTACTTT.

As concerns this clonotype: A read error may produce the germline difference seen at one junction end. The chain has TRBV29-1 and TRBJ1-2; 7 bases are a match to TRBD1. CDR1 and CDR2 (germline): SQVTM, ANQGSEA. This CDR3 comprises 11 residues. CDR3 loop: CSARTGYVYTF. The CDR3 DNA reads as TGCAGCGCCCGGACAGGATATGTCTACACCTTC. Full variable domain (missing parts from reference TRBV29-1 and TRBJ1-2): SAVISQKPSRDICQRGTSLTIQCQVDSQVTMMFWYRQQPGQSLTLIATANQGSEATYESGFVIDKFPISRPNLTFSTLTVSNMSPEDSSIYLCSARTGYVYTFGSGTRLTVV.

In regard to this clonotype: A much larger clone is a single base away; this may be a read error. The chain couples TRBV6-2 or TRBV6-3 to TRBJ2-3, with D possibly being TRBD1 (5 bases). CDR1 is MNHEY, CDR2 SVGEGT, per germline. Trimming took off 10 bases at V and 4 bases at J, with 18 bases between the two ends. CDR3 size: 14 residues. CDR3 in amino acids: CATLRTHSSDTQYF. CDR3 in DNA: TGTGCCACCTTGAGGACACATTCGTCAGATACGCAGTATTTT.

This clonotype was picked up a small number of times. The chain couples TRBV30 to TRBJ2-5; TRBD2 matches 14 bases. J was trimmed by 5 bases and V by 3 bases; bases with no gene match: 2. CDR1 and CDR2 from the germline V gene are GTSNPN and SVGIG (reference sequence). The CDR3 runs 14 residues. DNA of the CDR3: TGTGCCTGGAGGGGACTAGCGGGAGTTGAGACCCAGTACTTC. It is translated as CAWRGLAGVETQYF.

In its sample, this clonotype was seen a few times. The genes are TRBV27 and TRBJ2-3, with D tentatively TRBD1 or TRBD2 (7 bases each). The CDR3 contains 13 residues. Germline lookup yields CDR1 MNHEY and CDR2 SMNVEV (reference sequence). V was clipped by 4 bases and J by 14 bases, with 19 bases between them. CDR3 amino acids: CASSYEQGLAGYF. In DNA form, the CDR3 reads TGTGCCAGCAGTTACGAACAGGGGTTAGCGGGGTATTTT.

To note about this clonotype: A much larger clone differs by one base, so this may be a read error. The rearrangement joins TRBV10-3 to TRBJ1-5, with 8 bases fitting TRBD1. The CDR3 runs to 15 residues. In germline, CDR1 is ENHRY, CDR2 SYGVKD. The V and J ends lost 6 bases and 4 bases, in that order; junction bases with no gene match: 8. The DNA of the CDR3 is TGTGCCATCAGGGAAGGACAGGGTAAAAATCAGCCCCAGCATTTT. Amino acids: CAIREGQGKNQPQHF.

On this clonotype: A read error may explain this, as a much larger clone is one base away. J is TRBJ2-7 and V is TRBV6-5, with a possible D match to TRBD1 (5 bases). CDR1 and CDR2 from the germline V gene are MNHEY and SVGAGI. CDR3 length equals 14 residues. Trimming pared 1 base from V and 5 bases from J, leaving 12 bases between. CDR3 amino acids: CASSYLGDRDEQYF. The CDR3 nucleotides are TGTGCCAGCAGTTACTTAGGGGATCGGGACGAGCAGTACTTC.

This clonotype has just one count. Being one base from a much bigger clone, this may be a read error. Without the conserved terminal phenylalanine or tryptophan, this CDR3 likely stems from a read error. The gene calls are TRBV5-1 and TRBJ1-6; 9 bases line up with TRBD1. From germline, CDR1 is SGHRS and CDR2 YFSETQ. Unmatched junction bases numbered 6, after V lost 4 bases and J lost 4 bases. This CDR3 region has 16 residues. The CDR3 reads CASSRDREIYNSPLHS. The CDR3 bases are TGCGCCAGCAGCCGGGACAGGGAAATTTATAATTCACCCCTCCACTCT.

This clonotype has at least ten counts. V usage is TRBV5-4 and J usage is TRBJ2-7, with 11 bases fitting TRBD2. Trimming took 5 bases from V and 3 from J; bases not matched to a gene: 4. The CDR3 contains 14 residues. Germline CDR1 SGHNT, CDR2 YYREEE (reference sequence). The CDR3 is CASSLAGGSYEQYF. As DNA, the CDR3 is TGTGCCAGCAGTCTAGCGGGAGGTAGCTACGAGCAGTACTTC. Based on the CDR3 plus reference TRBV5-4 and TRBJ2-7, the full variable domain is ETGVTQSPTHLIKTRGQQVTLRCSSQSGHNTVSWYQQALGQGPQFIFQYYREEENGRGNFPPRFSGLQFPNYSSELNVNALELDDSALYLCASSLAGGSYEQYFGPGTRLTVT.

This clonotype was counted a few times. CDR3 region: CASSTTGGGQPQHF. CDR3 DNA: TGTGCCAGCAGTACAACAGGGGGCGGTCAGCCCCAGCATTTT. The chain couples TRBV12-3 or TRBV12-4 to TRBJ1-5; TRBD1 aligns across 9 bases. The CDR3 spans 14 residues. After removal of 5 bases from V and 6 bases from J, the junction contained 5 bases not matched to a gene.

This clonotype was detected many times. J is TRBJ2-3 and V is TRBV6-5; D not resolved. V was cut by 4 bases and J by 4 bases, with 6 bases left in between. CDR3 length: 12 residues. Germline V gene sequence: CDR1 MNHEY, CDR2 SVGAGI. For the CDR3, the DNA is TGTGCCAGCAGTTCCTATCCAGATACGCAGTATTTT. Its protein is CASSSYPDTQYF.

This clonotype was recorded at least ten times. As DNA, the CDR3 is TGTGCCAGCAGTTTGGACGTCCAAGAGACCCAGTACTTC. Protein: CASSLDVQETQYF. The chain employs TRBV12-3 or TRBV12-4 and TRBJ2-5; D not resolved. V gave up 3 bases and J gave up 1 base, with 6 bases separating them. CDR3 size: 13 residues.

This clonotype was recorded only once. The CDR3 nucleotides are TGCAGCGTTTCCGGACTGAGGCTTAGTACCTACAAACAGTACTTC. Protein: CSVSGLRLSTYKQYF. The chain joins TRBV29-1 to TRBJ2-7, with D maybe TRBD2 (5 bases). The germline V gene has CDR1 SQVTM and CDR2 ANQGSEA. This CDR3 has 15 residues. V dropped 5 bases and J dropped 10 bases, with 27 bases sitting between them.

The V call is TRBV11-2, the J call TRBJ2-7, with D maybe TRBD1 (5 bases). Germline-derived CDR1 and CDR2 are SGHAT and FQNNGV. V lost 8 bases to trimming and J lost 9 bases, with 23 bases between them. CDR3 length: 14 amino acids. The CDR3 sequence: CASSWSDNLRGQYF. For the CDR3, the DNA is TGTGCCAGCTCATGGTCGGACAATCTACGAGGGCAGTACTTC.

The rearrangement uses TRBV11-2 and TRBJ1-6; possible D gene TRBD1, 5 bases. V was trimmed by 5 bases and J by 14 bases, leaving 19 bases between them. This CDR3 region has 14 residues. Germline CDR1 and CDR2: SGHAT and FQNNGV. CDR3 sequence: CASSLALGHLTLHF. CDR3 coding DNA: TGTGCCAGCAGCCTAGCCCTTGGACATCTAACCCTCCACTTT. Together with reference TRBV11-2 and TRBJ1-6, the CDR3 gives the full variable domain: EAGVAQSPRYKIIEKRQSVAFWCNPISGHATLYWYQQILGQGPKLLIQFQNNGVVDDSQLPKDRFSAERLKGVDSTLKIQPAKLEDSAVYLCASSLALGHLTLHFGNGTRLTVT.

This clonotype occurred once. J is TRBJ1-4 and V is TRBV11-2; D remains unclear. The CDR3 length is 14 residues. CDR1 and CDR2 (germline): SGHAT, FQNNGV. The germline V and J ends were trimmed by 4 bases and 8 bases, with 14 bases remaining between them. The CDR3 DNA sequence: TGTGCCAGCAGCTCACGGACGCCAGGCGAAAAACTGTTTTTT. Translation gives CASSSRTPGEKLFF.

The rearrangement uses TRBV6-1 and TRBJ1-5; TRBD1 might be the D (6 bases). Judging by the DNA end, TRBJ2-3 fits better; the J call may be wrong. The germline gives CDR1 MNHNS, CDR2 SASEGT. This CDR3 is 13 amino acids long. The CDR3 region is CASSVGDNQSQYF. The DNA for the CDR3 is TGTGCCAGCAGTGTAGGGGACAATCAGTCCCAGTATTTT.

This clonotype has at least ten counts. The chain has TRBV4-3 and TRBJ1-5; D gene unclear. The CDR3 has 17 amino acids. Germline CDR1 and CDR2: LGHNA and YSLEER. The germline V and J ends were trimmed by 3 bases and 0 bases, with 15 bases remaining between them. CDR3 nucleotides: TGCGCCAGCAGCCACCCAATTCGAGACTATAGCAATCAGCCCCAGCATTTT. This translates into CASSHPIRDYSNQPQHF.